This T cell receptor (beta chain) was observed in a study of sequential checkpoint blockade in melanoma. Libraries were prepared by immunoSEQ multiplex PCR; TCRdb keeps only in-frame clonotypes and omits some of them. The repertoire holds about 32,000 clones, with approximately 81% as singletons. The CDR3 has 15 amino acids. Germline-derived CDR1 and CDR2 are MNHNS and SASEGT. With 1 base removed from V and 4 bases from J, the gap between germline ends came to 11 bases. Documented treatment: randomized to nivolumab then ipilimumab (arm A) or the reverse (arm B). Patients had received no earlier DNA-damaging chemotherapy. Sorted cells were live CD3+CD8+, lacking CD19 and CD56, from PBMCs.

V and J are TRBV6-1 and TRBJ2-1; the D is unclear. Sample: CD8+ T cells sorted from blood (inferred from file names), taken from a patient given nivolumab and ipilimumab in sequence. This TCR derives from a human donor with melanoma. CDR3 nucleotides: TGTGCCAGCAGTGAAGAATGGGCGAAGTACAATGAGCAGTTCTTC. It specifies CASSEEWAKYNEQFF.